These T cell receptor beta chains were read from a single sample in a study of T-cell reconstitution after alpha-beta-depleted transplantation in children. TCRdb analysed the PCR reads with MiXCR anew, one entry per CDR3 protein. The data show fewer than 700,000 distinct CDR3 sequences, roughly 13% seen once. Source: PBMCs, mostly from graft donor cells, taken 360 days after TCRalphabeta/CD19-depleted stem cell transplant. Receptor source: a male patient younger than 18 who had a stem cell transplant for acute myeloid leukemia, so the T cells may come from the graft donor. The CDR3 runs from the conserved cysteine through the conserved F or W. The D gene is left open where the match is weak. Not every row has a clone size; where given, it reads once, few, many or a size class.

j_gene	v_gene	d_gene	abundance	CDR3aa	CDR3nt
TRBJ2-3	TRBV29-1	TRBD2	many	CSVGTSGSTDTQYF	TGCAGCGTGGGGACTAGCGGGAGCACAGATACGCAGTATTTT
TRBJ1-3	TRBV20-1	.	few	CSARARGGSSGNTIYF	TGCAGTGCTAGAGCTAGGGGCGGATCCTCTGGAAACACCATATATTTT
TRBJ1-1	TRBV30	TRBD1	many	CAWSTGAWNTEAFF	TGTGCCTGGAGCACAGGGGCTTGGAACACTGAAGCTTTCTTT
TRBJ2-7	TRBV28	.	few	CASSSLRVIHSYEQYF	TGTGCCAGCAGTTCTTTAAGGGTGATACACTCCTACGAGCAGTACTTC
TRBJ1-5	TRBV28	.	.	CASSFQGSSNQPQHF	TGTGCCAGCAGTTTCCAGGGCTCTAGCAATCAGCCCCAGCATTTT
TRBJ1-4	TRBV28	.	.	CASSPMGNIFNEKLFF	TGTGCCAGCAGTCCAATGGGGAACATTTTTAATGAAAAACTGTTTTTT
TRBJ2-3	TRBV12-3/TRBV12-4	.	once	CASSLLGISTDTQYF	TGTGCCAGCAGTTTACTAGGTATTAGCACAGATACGCAGTATTTT
TRBJ2-1	TRBV9	.	.	CASSPRMDFSYNEQFF	TGTGCCAGCAGCCCGCGAATGGATTTCTCCTACAATGAGCAGTTCTTC
TRBJ2-2	TRBV3-1	TRBD1	many	CASSQWDRGLSGELFF	TGTGCCAGCAGCCAATGGGACAGGGGACTATCCGGGGAGCTGTTTTTT
TRBJ2-1	TRBV6-2/TRBV6-3	TRBD2	many	CASRTTSESYNEQFF	TGTGCCAGCCGGACGACTAGCGAGTCCTACAATGAGCAGTTCTTC
TRBJ2-1	TRBV20-1	.	.	CSAKGHPKLPNNEQFF	TGCAGTGCTAAAGGCCATCCGAAACTACCGAACAATGAGCAGTTCTTC
TRBJ2-1	TRBV6-2/TRBV6-3	TRBD1	many	CASSLRQGPYNEQFF	TGTGCCAGCAGCCTTCGACAGGGGCCCTACAATGAGCAGTTCTTC
TRBJ1-5	TRBV14	.	.	CASTQGFANQPQHF	TGTGCCAGCACCCAGGGTTTTGCAAATCAGCCCCAGCATTTT
TRBJ2-5	TRBV20-1	TRBD1	.	CSTGQGAWETQYF	TGCAGTACTGGACAGGGGGCTTGGGAGACCCAGTACTTC
TRBJ2-6	TRBV5-1	.	few	CASSYLAAGANVLTF	TGCGCCAGCAGCTACCTAGCTGCTGGGGCCAACGTCCTGACTTTC
TRBJ1-1	TRBV7-2	TRBD1	few	CASRPPGQSEAFF	TGTGCCAGCAGACCGCCGGGACAGAGTGAAGCTTTCTTT
TRBJ2-7	TRBV3-1	TRBD1	.	CASSRGTGGAYEQYF	TGTGCCAGCAGCCGGGGCACAGGGGGCGCATACGAGCAGTACTTC
TRBJ2-7	TRBV29-1	.	.	CSVEWAGAVSNEQYF	TGCAGCGTTGAATGGGCGGGGGCGGTGTCGAACGAGCAGTACTTC
TRBJ2-3	TRBV28	TRBD1	.	CASHRGTGGLDTQYF	TGTGCCAGCCACCGAGGGACAGGGGGCCTCGATACGCAGTATTTT
TRBJ2-7	TRBV20-1	TRBD2	few	CSARGLDVYEQYF	TGCAGTGCCCGGGGACTAGACGTCTACGAGCAGTACTTC
TRBJ1-3	TRBV29-1	TRBD1	few	CSVAPTGTGNTIYF	TGCAGCGTTGCCCCGACAGGGACTGGAAACACCATATATTTT
TRBJ1-1	TRBV6-2/TRBV6-3	TRBD1	.	CASSYSTGRGMPNTEAFF	TGTGCCAGCAGTTACTCGACAGGGAGGGGAATGCCGAACACTGAAGCTTTCTTT
TRBJ1-4	TRBV5-1	.	.	CASSFTGQGRTNEKLFF	TGCGCCAGCAGCTTTACGGGGCAGGGGAGAACTAATGAAAAACTGTTTTTT
TRBJ2-2	TRBV5-1	TRBD2	few	CASSYTAGDAGELFF	TGCGCCAGCAGCTACACAGCGGGAGATGCCGGGGAGCTGTTTTTT
TRBJ2-1	TRBV7-3	TRBD2	few	CASSLRSGLAGSSYNEQFF	TGTGCCAGCAGCTTAAGAAGTGGTCTAGCGGGTAGCTCCTACAATGAGCAGTTCTTC
TRBJ2-3	TRBV20-1	.	many	CSASPGRTDTQYF	TGCAGTGCGTCACCCGGTAGGACAGATACGCAGTATTTT
TRBJ2-1	TRBV7-9	.	.	CASGESGEQFF	TGTGCCAGCGGCGAGTCGGGTGAGCAGTTCTTC
TRBJ1-2	TRBV12-3/TRBV12-4	.	few	CASSGQIYGYTF	TGTGCCAGCAGTGGACAGATCTATGGCTACACCTTC
TRBJ2-3	TRBV10-3	TRBD2	few	CAISESRLAGAPTTDTQYF	TGTGCCATCAGTGAGTCGCGACTAGCGGGAGCCCCTACCACAGATACGCAGTATTTT
TRBJ2-1	TRBV7-9	.	.	CASSFEGTSQFF	TGTGCCAGCAGCTTCGAAGGTACTAGTCAGTTCTTC
TRBJ2-5	TRBV29-1	TRBD2	few	CSVGGGMETQYF	TGCAGCGTTGGGGGGGGGATGGAGACCCAGTACTTC
TRBJ1-4	TRBV7-2	.	.	CASSTRRATNEKLFF	TGTGCCAGCAGCACGAGACGGGCAACTAATGAAAAACTGTTTTTT
TRBJ2-7	TRBV27	.	few	CASSLLSTGSYSYEQYF	TGTGCCAGCAGTTTACTATCCACAGGGTCTTACTCCTACGAGCAGTACTTC
TRBJ2-5	TRBV7-9	TRBD1	once	CASSFPLGTGGETQYF	TGTGCCAGCAGCTTTCCACTGGGGACAGGGGGAGAGACCCAGTACTTC
TRBJ1-1	TRBV29-1	.	few	CSAQGGVNTEAFF	TGCAGCGCCCAGGGAGGGGTTAACACTGAAGCTTTCTTT
TRBJ2-7	TRBV24-1	TRBD2	few	CATQDGPGLAGGPTYEQYF	TGTGCCACCCAAGACGGTCCGGGACTAGCGGGAGGGCCTACCTACGAGCAGTACTTC
TRBJ2-3	TRBV28	.	few	CASSSLARGTDTQYF	TGTGCCAGCAGTTCCCTCGCGAGGGGGACAGATACGCAGTATTTT
TRBJ2-7	TRBV10-3	TRBD1	few	CAISGTGGWNEQYF	TGTGCCATCAGCGGGACAGGGGGCTGGAACGAGCAGTACTTC
TRBJ2-2	TRBV19	.	.	CASSAALLTGELFF	TGTGCCAGTAGTGCAGCGTTACTAACCGGGGAGCTGTTTTTT
TRBJ2-1	TRBV5-1	.	.	CASSSPGAKYNEQFF	TGCGCCAGCAGCTCCCCGGGAGCCAAATACAATGAGCAGTTCTTC
TRBJ2-3	TRBV18	TRBD2	.	CASSPARSSGAADTQYF	TGTGCCAGCTCCCCGGCCCGGTCTAGCGGAGCTGCAGATACGCAGTATTTT